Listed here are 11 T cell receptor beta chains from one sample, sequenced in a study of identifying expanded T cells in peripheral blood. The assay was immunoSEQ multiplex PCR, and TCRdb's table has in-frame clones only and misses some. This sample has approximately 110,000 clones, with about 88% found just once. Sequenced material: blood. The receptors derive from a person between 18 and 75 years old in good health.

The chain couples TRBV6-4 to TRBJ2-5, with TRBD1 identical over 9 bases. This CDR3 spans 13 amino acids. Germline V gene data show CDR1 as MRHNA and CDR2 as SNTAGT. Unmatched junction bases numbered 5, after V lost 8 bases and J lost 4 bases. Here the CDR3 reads CASADRGVETQYF. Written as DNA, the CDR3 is TGTGCCAGCGCGGACAGGGGTGTAGAGACCCAGTACTTC.

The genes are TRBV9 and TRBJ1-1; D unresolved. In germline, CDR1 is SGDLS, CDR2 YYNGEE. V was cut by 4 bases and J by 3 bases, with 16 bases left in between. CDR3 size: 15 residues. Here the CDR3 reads CASSSRVGWDTEAFF. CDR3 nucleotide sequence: TGTGCCAGCAGCTCCCGGGTGGGGTGGGACACTGAAGCTTTCTTT.

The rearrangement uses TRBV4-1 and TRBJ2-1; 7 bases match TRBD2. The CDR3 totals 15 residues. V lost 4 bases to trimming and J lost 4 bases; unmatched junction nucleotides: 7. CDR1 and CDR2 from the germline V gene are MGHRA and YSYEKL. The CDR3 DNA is TGCGCCAGCAGCCCAGGGAGGGACCCTTACAATGAGCAGTTCTTC. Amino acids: CASSPGRDPYNEQFF.

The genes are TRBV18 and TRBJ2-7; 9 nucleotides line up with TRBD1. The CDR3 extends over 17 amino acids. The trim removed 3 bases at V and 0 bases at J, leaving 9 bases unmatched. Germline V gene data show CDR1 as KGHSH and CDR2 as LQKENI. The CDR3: CASSPWTGDGNSYEQYF. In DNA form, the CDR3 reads TGTGCCAGCTCACCGTGGACAGGGGATGGTAACTCCTACGAGCAGTACTTC.

The CDR3 DNA reads as TGCGCCAGCAGCCAAGTCTGGAGAGGGATGAGAGGCTACACCTTC. Protein: CASSQVWRGMRGYTF. The V and J genes are TRBV4-1 and TRBJ1-2; D call uncertain. V lost 1 base to trimming and J lost 8 bases, with 17 bases between them. The germline V gene has CDR1 MGHRA and CDR2 YSYEKL. This CDR3 comprises 15 residues.

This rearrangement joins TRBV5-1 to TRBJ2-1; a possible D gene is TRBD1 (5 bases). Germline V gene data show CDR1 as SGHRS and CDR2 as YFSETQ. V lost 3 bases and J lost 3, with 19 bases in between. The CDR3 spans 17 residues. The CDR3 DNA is TGCGCCAGCAGCTCTGACCCGACTTTGACAGTCTACAATGAGCAGTTCTTC. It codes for CASSSDPTLTVYNEQFF.

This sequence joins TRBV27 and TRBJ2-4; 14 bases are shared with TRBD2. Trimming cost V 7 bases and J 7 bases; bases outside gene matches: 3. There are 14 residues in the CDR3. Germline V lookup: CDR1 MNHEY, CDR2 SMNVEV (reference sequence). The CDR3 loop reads CASTGTSGSNIQYF. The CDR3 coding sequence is TGTGCCAGCACCGGGACTAGCGGGAGTAACATTCAGTACTTC.

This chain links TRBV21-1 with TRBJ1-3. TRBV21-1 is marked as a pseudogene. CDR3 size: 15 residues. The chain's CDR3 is CASSKAAGLGNTIYF. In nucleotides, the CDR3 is TGTGCCAGCAGCAAAGCAGCGGGTCTCGGAAACACCATATATTTT.

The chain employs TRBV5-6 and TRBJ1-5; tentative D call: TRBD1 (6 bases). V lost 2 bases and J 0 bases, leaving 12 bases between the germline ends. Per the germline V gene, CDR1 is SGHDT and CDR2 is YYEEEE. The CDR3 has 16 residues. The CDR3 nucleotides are TGTGCCAGCAGCTTTAGGACAGCGTATAGCAATCAGCCCCAGCATTTT. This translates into CASSFRTAYSNQPQHF.

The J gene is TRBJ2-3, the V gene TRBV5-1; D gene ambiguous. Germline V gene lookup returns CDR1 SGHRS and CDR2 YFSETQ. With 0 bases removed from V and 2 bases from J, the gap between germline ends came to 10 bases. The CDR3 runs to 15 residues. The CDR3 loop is CASSLAGPDTDTQYF. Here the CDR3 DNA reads TGCGCCAGCAGCTTGGCTGGGCCGGACACAGATACGCAGTATTTT.

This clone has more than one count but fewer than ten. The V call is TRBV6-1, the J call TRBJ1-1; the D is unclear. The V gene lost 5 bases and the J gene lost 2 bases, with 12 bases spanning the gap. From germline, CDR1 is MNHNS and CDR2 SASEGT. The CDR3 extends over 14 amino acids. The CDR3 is CASSPLLVNTEAFF. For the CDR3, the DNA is TGTGCCAGCAGTCCTTTGTTGGTAAACACTGAAGCTTTCTTT.